The 8 T cell receptor beta chains below were found in one sample sequenced in a study of shared clonotypes between healthy human individuals. Measured with immunoSEQ multiplex PCR; TCRdb has only the in-frame clones, and not every one. Seen here are over a million clones, over 95% observed once, and the top ten hold roughly 1.2%. Sample: naive CD4+ T cells sorted from blood. Subset indicated: CD45RA+ positively selected. The receptors were sampled from a young man in good health.

The chain is built from TRBV4-1 and TRBJ2-1; no definite D call. With 0 bases removed from V and 8 bases from J, the gap between germline ends came to 11 bases. CDR3 length equals 14 residues. CDR1 MGHRA and CDR2 YSYEKL come from the germline V gene. CDR3 loop: CASSQEGLLYEQFF. In DNA, the CDR3 is TGCGCCAGCAGCCAAGAGGGATTATTATATGAGCAGTTCTTC.

This chain joins TRBV19 and TRBJ2-2; possibly TRBD1 or TRBD2 for D (5 bases each). The V and J ends lost 1 base and 8 bases respectively, with 17 bases between them. The length of the CDR3 is 16 residues. CDR1 and CDR2 from the germline V gene are LNHDA and SQIVND (reference sequence). This CDR3 is CASSIVGAGSSGELFF. The CDR3 nucleotides are TGTGCCAGTAGTATAGTCGGGGCGGGTTCATCGGGGGAGCTGTTTTTT. The full variable domain, in which reference TRBV19 and TRBJ2-2 provide the parts outside the CDR3, is DGGITQSPKYLFRKEGQNVTLSCEQNLNHDAMYWYRQDPGQGLRLIYYSQIVNDFQKGDIAEGYSVSREKKESFPLTVTSAQKNPTAFYLCASSIVGAGSSGELFFGEGSRLTVL.

The J gene is TRBJ1-1, the V gene TRBV4-2; no firm D call. The CDR3 runs to 13 residues. Trimming shortened V by 0 bases and J by 6 bases, and 8 bases separated the two germline ends. Germline V gene data show CDR1 as LGHNA and CDR2 as YNFKEQ. CDR3 nucleotide sequence: TGTGCCAGCAGCCAAGATTGGTCAGCTGAAGCTTTCTTT. Translation: CASSQDWSAEAFF.

Details on this clone: This sample also contains other DNA sequences that code for the same CDR3. V and J are TRBV5-1 and TRBJ1-2; D gene ambiguous. Trimming removed 4 bases from V and 4 bases from J, with 11 bases in between. Germline V gene sequence: CDR1 SGHRS, CDR2 YFSETQ. The CDR3 has 13 residues. The chain's CDR3 is CASSAGQGYGYTF. The CDR3, as DNA: TGCGCCAGCAGCGCCGGCCAAGGCTATGGCTACACCTTC.

The rearrangement uses TRBV30 and TRBJ1-1; D gene ambiguous. Deletions cut 4 bases from V and 11 bases from J, with 14 bases between. The CDR3 has 11 amino acids. Looked up from germline, CDR1 is GTSNPN and CDR2 is SVGIG (reference sequence). The CDR3 coding sequence is TGTGCCTGGACCCCCGGGAGAAGGGCTTTCTTT. Protein: CAWTPGRRAFF.

The chain has TRBV7-2 and TRBJ2-7; 7 bases are a match to TRBD1. After removal of 5 bases from V and 4 bases from J, the junction contained 5 bases not matched to a gene. Germline CDR1 SGHTA, CDR2 FQGNSA. The CDR3 is 13 residues long. Here the CDR3 DNA reads TGTGCCAGCAGCCACGGACAGGCTTACGAGCAGTACTTC. Translating gives CASSHGQAYEQYF.

The J gene is TRBJ2-7, the V gene TRBV30, with 7 bases lining up with TRBD2. CDR3 size: 15 residues. Germline trimming cut 3 bases from V and 3 bases from J; bases unmatched to any gene: 11. Germline lookup yields CDR1 GTSNPN and CDR2 SVGIG (reference sequence). CDR3 sequence reads: CAWSVTPLADYEQYF. The CDR3 coding sequence is TGTGCCTGGAGCGTAACTCCGCTAGCGGACTACGAGCAGTACTTC. The whole variable domain, filled in from reference TRBV30 and TRBJ2-7, reads SQTIHQWPATLVQPVGSPLSLECTVEGTSNPNLYWYRQAAGRGLQLLFYSVGIGQISSEVPQNLSASRPQDRQFILSSKKLLLSDSGFYLCAWSVTPLADYEQYFGPGTRLTVT.

This rearrangement joins TRBV15 to TRBJ2-3; 11 bases align to TRBD2. Trimming at V came to 4 bases and at J to 0 bases, leaving 3 bases not matched to a gene. The CDR3 is made up of 16 amino acids. Germline CDR1 and CDR2: LNHNV and YYDKDF (reference sequence). CDR3 sequence reads: CATSKGLADSTDTQYF. CDR3 nucleotide sequence: TGTGCCACCAGCAAGGGACTAGCGGATAGCACAGATACGCAGTATTTT.